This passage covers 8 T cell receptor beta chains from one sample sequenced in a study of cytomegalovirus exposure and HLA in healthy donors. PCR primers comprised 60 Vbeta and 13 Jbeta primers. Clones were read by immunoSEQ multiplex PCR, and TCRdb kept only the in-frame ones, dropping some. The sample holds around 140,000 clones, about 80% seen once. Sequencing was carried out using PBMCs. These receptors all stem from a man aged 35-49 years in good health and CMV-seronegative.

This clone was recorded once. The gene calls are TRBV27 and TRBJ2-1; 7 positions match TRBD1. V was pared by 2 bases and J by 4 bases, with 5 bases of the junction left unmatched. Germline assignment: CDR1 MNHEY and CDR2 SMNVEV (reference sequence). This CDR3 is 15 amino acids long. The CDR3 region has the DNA TGTGCCAGCAGTTTACGGGACAGCTTATACAATGAGCAGTTCTTC. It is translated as CASSLRDSLYNEQFF.

CDR3 protein: CASSPTGGRGGSQETQYF. The CDR3 nucleotides are TGTGCCAGCAGCCCCACGGGCGGCAGAGGGGGATCCCAAGAGACCCAGTACTTC. The chain employs TRBV5-4 and TRBJ2-5, with D possibly TRBD1 on 6 matching bases. This CDR3 is 18 amino acids long. Per germline, CDR1 SGHNT and CDR2 YYREEE (reference sequence). The germline V and J ends were trimmed by 4 bases and 1 base, with 23 bases remaining between them.

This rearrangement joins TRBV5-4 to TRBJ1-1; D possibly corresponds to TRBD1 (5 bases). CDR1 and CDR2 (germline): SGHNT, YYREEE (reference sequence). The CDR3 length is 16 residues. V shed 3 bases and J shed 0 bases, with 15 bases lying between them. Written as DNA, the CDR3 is TGTGCCAGCAGCTCAAAGAGGGGCGGGATGAACACTGAAGCTTTCTTT. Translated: CASSSKRGGMNTEAFF.

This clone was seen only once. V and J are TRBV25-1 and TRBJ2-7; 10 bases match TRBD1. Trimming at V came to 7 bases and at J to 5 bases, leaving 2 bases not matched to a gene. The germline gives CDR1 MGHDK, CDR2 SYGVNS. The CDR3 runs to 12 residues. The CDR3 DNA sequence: TGTGCCAGCAAGACAGGGGGCCACGAGCAGTACTTC. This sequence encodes CASKTGGHEQYF.

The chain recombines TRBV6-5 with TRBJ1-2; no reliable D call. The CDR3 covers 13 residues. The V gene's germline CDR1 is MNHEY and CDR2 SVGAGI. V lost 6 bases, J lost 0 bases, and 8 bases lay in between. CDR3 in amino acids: CASSLTANYGYTF. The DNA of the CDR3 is TGTGCCAGCAGCCTTACAGCTAACTATGGCTACACCTTC.

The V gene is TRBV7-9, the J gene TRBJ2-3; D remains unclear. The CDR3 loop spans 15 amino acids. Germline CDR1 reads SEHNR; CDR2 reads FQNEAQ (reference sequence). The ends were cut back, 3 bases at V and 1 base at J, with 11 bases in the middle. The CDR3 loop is CASSFVSPGTDTQYF. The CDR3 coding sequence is TGTGCCAGCAGCTTTGTAAGCCCCGGCACAGATACGCAGTATTTT. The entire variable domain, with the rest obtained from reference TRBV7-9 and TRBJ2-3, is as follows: DTGVSQNPRHKITKRGQNVTFRCDPISEHNRLYWYRQTLGQGPEFLTYFQNEAQLEKSRLLSDRFSAERPKGSFSTLEIQRTEQGDSAMYLCASSFVSPGTDTQYFGPGTRLTVL.

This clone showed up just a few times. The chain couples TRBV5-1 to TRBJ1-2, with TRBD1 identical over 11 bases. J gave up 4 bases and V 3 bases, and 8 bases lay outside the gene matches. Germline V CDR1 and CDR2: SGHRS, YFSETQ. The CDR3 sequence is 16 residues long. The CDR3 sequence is CASSSTRTGGVYGYTF. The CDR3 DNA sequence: TGCGCCAGCAGCTCGACCCGGACAGGGGGCGTCTATGGCTACACCTTC. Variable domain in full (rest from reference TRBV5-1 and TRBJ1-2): KAGVTQTPRYLIKTRGQQVTLSCSPISGHRSVSWYQQTPGQGLQFLFEYFSETQRNKGNFPGRFSGRQFSNSRSEMNVSTLELGDSALYLCASSSTRTGGVYGYTFGSGTRLTVV.

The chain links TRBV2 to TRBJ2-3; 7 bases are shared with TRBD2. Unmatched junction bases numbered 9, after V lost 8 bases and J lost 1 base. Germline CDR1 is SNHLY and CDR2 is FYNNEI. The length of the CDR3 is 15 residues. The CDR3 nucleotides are TGTGCCAGCCTCCGACCCGCGGGAGGCACAGATACGCAGTATTTT. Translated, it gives CASLRPAGGTDTQYF. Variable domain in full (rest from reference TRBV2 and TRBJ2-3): EPEVTQTPSHQVTQMGQEVILRCVPISNHLYFYWYRQILGQKVEFLVSFYNNEISEKSEIFDDQFSVERPDGSNFTLKIRSTKLEDSAMYFCASLRPAGGTDTQYFGPGTRLTVL.